What follows is one T cell receptor (beta chain) and its context. This clone was counted a few times. There is no known antigen for this receptor. No base quality values were provided; no much bigger clone lies one nucleotide off. Trimming removed 2 bases from V and 0 bases from J; the gene matches leave 5 bases unexplained. Based on the germline V gene (reference sequence), the CDR1 and CDR2 sequences are GTSNPN and SVGIG. Taken from cysteine to phenylalanine, the CDR3 has 15 residues. Only CDR3 DNA remains: 45 bases, in frame from the first base. This sample stems from a study of cytomegalovirus exposure and HLA in healthy donors (dated by TCRdb to about 2017). About the investigation overall: An earlier analysis of some 600 of the donors reported 276 Gb of sequence data and 95 million to 140 million unique TCR beta sequences obtained from about 179 million T cells. Of the 300 to 400 genotyped donors, approximately 83% fell in the genetic ancestry cluster associated with self-reported Caucasian donors. A later analysis re-analyzed previously published TCR beta repertoires from 666 donors and added high-resolution HLA genotyping to study TCR occurrence patterns. HLA typing included class I and class II loci at four-digit resolution. Rather than drawing on any new phenotypic data, the later analysis identified candidate immune exposures from TCR beta sequences and the way those sequences occurred across donors. Four to six DR-DQ haplotypes were handled as single units for association and clustering, since linkage in the cohort was strong. On average, approximately 250,000 unique TCR beta nucleotide sequences were sequenced per donor among 300 to 500 genotyped donors of the cohort, with roughly 18% of those sequences being non-productive. Typing coverage varied by locus: roughly 629-640 donors for A, B, C, DRB1 and DQB1; approximately 520 for DQA1; nearly 610 for DPA1; approximately 470 for DPB1. The study aimed to test whether cataloging public T cell receptors could reveal signatures of past pathogen exposure. A separate validation cohort of roughly 130 different subjects was used in addition to the approximately 610-subject first cohort. Donor age, sex, ethnicity and CMV serostatus were compiled alongside the repertoire data. An early release covering roughly 600 HLA-typed donors comprised 250 to 350 gigabases of sequencing data and tens of millions of unique TCR sequences. To predict cytomegalovirus infection status, the study combined high-throughput TCR immunosequencing, statistical association of individual TCRs with disease status, and machine learning. All discovery cohort repertoires had been generated on a single sequencing platform. The study profiled the T cell repertoires of hundreds of subjects by immunosequencing and related them to cytomegalovirus serostatus. In an earlier analysis of several hundred of the donors, high-throughput TCR beta sequencing was used to judge whether each TCR beta V gene segment behaved as functional or pseudogenic. Genome-wide SNP genotypes for about 60% of the roughly 700 donors were used in a later genetic analysis, which treated that subset as a discovery cohort.

Results and caveats for the whole study, not just this receptor: The presence/absence analyses assumed that sequencing depth was roughly uniform across donors, and that assumption may not be true. A later analysis found that most CMV-associated TCR beta chains appeared HLA-restricted, with HLA associations seemingly driven largely by CMV exposure. A total of about 150 TCR beta chains were listed by the study as associated with cytomegalovirus. Because some donors lacked HLA typing at each locus, the association tests relied only on the typed subset. Linkage disequilibrium might explain the correlated functional status among segregating V segments, but an unknown experimental factor could not be excluded. According to a later genetic analysis, donors in an Asian-associated ancestry cluster had fewer N-insertions in productive TCRs than the approximately 650-donor mean. The authors suggested that the approach could potentially be generalized to other disease states and immunological phenotypes. While some public TCRs were present in many individuals, most TCR sequences turned up only very rarely across donors. Because the 87-base-pair reads could not distinguish some IMGT-functional V segments, including TRBV6-2 and TRBV6-3, those segments were excluded. Only TCR beta chains were sequenced in this cohort, and the absence of alpha or paired-chain data limited detectable features. An association between a missense DCLRE1C variant and V-gene and J-gene trimming of TCR beta chains was found in a later genetic analysis and replicated in an independent cohort. Compared with equally common non-associated chains, HLA-associated TCR beta chains in a later analysis were more clonally expanded and had lower generation probabilities. In both the original and validation cohorts, the classifier was reported to diagnose cytomegalovirus status with high specificity and sensitivity. Specific HLA alleles were associated with 15,000 to 20,000 TCR beta sequences at a false discovery rate of 0.05 in a later analysis. The sequencing pipeline was judged likely to have produced a cluster of highly shared sequence variants as a technical artifact. Broadly in line with IMGT annotations, most TCR beta V segments showed up in productive rearrangements about 87% or about 30% of the time in an earlier analysis of under 700 of the donors. In vitro tests confirmed that three of the cytomegalovirus-associated TCR beta chains recognize cytomegalovirus antigens. In a later analysis, TCR association rates were found to vary across HLA loci, with the most associated TCRs seen for DRB1 alleles and the fewest for HLA-C alleles. In a later analysis, several top co-occurrence clusters were reported to appear linked to parvovirus B19, influenza, CMV and Epstein-Barr virus. Assigning TCR associations to individual alleles was difficult when HLA alleles, especially DR and DQ, strongly co-occurred. A further reported finding was that TCR beta sequences accurately predicted the HLA-A and HLA-B alleles for most subjects in the first cohort. Because counts were too low, seventeen rarely observed V segments, including chromosome 9 orphons, were left out of the earlier analysis of over 550 of the donors. CMV serostatus was the only immune exposure information available for the cohort.

Libraries came from the immunoSEQ multiplex PCR assay. For the multiplex PCR, a mixture combining 60 forward primers for TCR Vbeta segments and 13 reverse primers for TCR Jbeta segments was used. Amplification of the CDR3 region of rearranged TCR beta genes was performed with a multiplex PCR assay on genomic DNA. The amplified TCR beta libraries were sequenced on the Illumina HiSeq System as 87-base-pair reads. As for the authors' bioinformatics: A later analysis tallied 75 million to 95 million unique TCR beta chains across the 666 repertoires, and some 12 million of those chains were shared by two or more donors. A nearest-neighbor algorithm error-corrected the raw reads and collapsed the reads into unique sequences, merging closely related sequences to remove PCR and sequencing errors. CDR3 sequences were aligned to IMGT reference sequences to assign V, D and J gene segments. For a sequence to be retained, a match of at least six nucleotides was required to both a V gene segment and a J gene segment. Rearrangements were classified as productive when the CDR3 lacked stop codons and remained in frame with V and J, and all other rearrangements were classified as non-productive. Following IMGT convention, CDR3 was defined as the stretch from the second conserved V-encoded cysteine up to the conserved J-encoded phenylalanine. Sequences without an unambiguous match to a single V gene segment were excluded from the earlier analysis of about 630 of the donors. An earlier analysis of several hundred of the donors called V segments functional above 56.7% productive rearrangements and segregating when the between-donor standard deviation exceeded 5%. A statistical classification framework was built for diagnosing cytomegalovirus status from the catalog of TCR beta chain sequences. A later analysis assigned V and J genes by comparing TCR nucleotide sequences with IMGT/GENE-DB human TR gene sequences. The TCRdist pipeline was used in a later analysis to assign CDR3 sequences and most-parsimonious VDJ recombination scenarios. In a later analysis, each TCR beta chain was defined by its CDR3 amino acid sequence together with its V-gene family, and reads lacking a unique V-gene family were excluded. To address suspected cross-contamination and a sequencing artifact, a later analysis removed 592 highly shared, low-generation-probability nucleotide sequences. In a later analysis, a clonal expansion index for each public chain was calculated from normalized within-repertoire ranks of inferred template counts. In a later analysis, generation probabilities were computed with a VDJ recombination model fitted to out-of-frame rearrangements, and the resulting probabilities were checked against IGoR. In a later analysis, hypergeometric tests were used to score TCR-TCR, TCR-HLA and TCR-CMV co-occurrence, with a repertoire-size bias correction applied to TCR pairs. A later analysis estimated false discovery rates by permuting HLA or CMV assignments 20 times. A later analysis grouped co-occurring TCRs with DBSCAN, adding TCRdist sequence similarity when clustering within HLA-allele-positive subsets. Repertoires with fewer than 30,000 or more than 120,000 public chains, plus five repertoires with anomalous nucleotide sharing, were excluded from co-occurrence clustering. TCRdb stores this immuneACCESS table with in-frame sequences only. Part of the clones is absent; in the studies checked, under half of the shortfall reflects unresolved V genes, and no reason is known for the rest. That table supplies the V and J calls and clone size; D and trimming were determined from the DNA. This sample gives about 150,000 clones in total; more than 7.5% of them show up just once. The ten biggest clones cover roughly 2% of the sample.

The cohort comprised hundreds of healthy bone marrow donors. At the time of sampling, every cohort member was nominally healthy, though immune exposures that went unrecorded were likely present. The donor tested CMV seronegative and was one of the 352 seronegative cohort members. A peripheral blood sample was collected from each donor, and TCR beta sequencing was performed on peripheral blood mononuclear cells. Genomic DNA extraction from the blood cell samples was performed with the Qiagen DNeasy Blood Extraction Kit. The TCR was taken from a man over 45 in good health and CMV-seronegative. Sequencing was carried out using PBMCs. The V and J segments used are TRBV30 and TRBJ2-3; TRBD1 agrees with 7 junctional bases. The sequenced DNA is TGTGCCTGGAGTCCCACGGGACAGAGCACAGATACGCAGTATTTT. Its translation reads: CAWSPTGQSTDTQYF. This CDR3, with the reference TRBV30 and TRBJ2-3 proteins standing in past its ends, gives the full variable domain SQTIHQWPATLVQPVGSPLSLECTVEGTSNPNLYWYRQAAGRGLQLLFYSVGIGQISSEVPQNLSASRPQDRQFILSSKKLLLSDSGFYLCAWSPTGQSTDTQYFGPGTRLTVL.